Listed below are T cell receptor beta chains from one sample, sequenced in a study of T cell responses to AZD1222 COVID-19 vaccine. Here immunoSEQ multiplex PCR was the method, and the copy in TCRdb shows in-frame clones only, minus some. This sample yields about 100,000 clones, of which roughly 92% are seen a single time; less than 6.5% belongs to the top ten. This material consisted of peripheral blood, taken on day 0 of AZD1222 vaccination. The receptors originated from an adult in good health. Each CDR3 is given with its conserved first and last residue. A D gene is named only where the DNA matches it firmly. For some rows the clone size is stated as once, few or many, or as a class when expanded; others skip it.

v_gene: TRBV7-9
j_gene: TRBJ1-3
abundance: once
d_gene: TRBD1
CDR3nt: TGTGCCAGCAGCCAGGGGGCCATTGGGCCTGGAAACACCATATATTTT
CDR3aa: CASSQGAIGPGNTIYF

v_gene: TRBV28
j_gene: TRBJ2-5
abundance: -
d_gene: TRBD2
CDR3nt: TGTGCCAGCACTAAAGCGGGATCCCAAGAGACCCAGTACTTC
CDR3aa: CASTKAGSQETQYF

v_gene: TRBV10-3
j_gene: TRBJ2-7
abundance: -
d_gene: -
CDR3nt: TGTGCCATCAGTGAGTCCTGGGGAGGCCGGTCCTACGAGCAGTACTTC
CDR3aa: CAISESWGGRSYEQYF

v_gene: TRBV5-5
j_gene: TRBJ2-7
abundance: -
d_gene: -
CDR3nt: TGTGCCAGCAGCTTGGCCCCGGGAGAGGGGTACGAGCAGTACTTC
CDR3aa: CASSLAPGEGYEQYF

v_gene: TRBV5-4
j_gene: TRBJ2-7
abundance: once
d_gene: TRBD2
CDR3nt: TGTGCCAGCAGCGAACGGACTAGCGGGAGTTACGAGCAGTACTTC
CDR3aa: CASSERTSGSYEQYF

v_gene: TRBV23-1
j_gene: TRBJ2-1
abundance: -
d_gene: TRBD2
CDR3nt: TGCGCCAGCAGTCAATCTCCCCGGGAGGGCTACAATGAGCAGTTCTTC
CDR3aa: CASSQSPREGYNEQFF

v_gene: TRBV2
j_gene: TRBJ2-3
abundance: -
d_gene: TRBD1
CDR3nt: TGTGCCAGCCGACGACAGGGATGGGTGGATACGCAGTATTTT
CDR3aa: CASRRQGWVDTQYF

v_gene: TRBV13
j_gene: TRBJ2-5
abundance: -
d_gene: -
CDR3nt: TGTGCCAGCAGCTTAGGAGGGGGTCGAGAGACCCAGTACTTC
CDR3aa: CASSLGGGRETQYF

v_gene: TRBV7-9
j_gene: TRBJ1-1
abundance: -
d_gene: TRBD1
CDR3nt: TGTGCCAGCAGCTTTTTTATGCGACAGGGGGGCACTGAAGCTTTCTTT
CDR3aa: CASSFFMRQGGTEAFF

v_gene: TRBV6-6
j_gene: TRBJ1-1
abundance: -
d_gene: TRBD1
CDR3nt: TGTGCCAGCAGGGTAGGGACAGCCAACACTGAAGCTTTCTTT
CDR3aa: CASRVGTANTEAFF

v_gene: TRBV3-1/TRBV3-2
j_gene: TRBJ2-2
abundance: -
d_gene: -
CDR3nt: TGTGCCAGCAGCTCGTGGGAGGTCGGGGAGCTGTTTTTT
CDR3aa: CASSSWEVGELFF